This T cell receptor (beta chain) was captured by sequencing in a study of OX40 agonist ivuxolimab in advanced cancers. For the study at large: Anti-PD-1, anti-PD-L1 or anti-CTLA-4 therapy given earlier was allowed, and around 40% had some. Study-wide results and limits: The antigens recognized by the expanded peripheral T cells, that is their antigen specificity, were not determined. Circulating CD4+ and CD8+ T cells showed clonal expansion by week 6 at 0.1 to 3.0 mg/kg.

The method was immunoSEQ multiplex PCR; TCRdb's version includes in-frame clones alone and lacks a portion of them. This table has 35,000 or so clones, more than 75% appearing once. Per the germline V gene, CDR1 is SEHNR and CDR2 is FQNEAQ (reference sequence). The CDR3 totals 12 residues. The V gene lost 1 base and the J gene lost 9 bases, with 7 bases spanning the gap. Turning to this clone: Its antigen is as yet unknown.

The clonotype was recovered from an adult with an advanced solid tumor such as melanoma, head and neck, liver or kidney cancer. Specimen: CD4+ or CD8+ T cells sorted from blood, collected in a trial of the OX40 agonist ivuxolimab. The J gene is TRBJ2-1, the V gene TRBV7-9; D call uncertain. The CDR3 here is CASSLGTAEQFF. The CDR3 nucleotides read TGTGCCAGCAGCTTAGGAACCGCTGAGCAGTTCTTC.